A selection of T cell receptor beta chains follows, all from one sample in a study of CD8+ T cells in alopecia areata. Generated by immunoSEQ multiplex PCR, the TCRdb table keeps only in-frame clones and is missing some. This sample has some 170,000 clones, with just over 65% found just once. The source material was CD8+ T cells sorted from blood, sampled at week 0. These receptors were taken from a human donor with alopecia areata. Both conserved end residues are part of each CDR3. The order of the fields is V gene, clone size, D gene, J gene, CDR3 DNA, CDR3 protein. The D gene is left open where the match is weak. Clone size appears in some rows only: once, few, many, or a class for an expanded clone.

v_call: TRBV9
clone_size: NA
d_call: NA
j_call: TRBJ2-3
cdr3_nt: TGTGCCAGCAGCGTAGAGGGACGGATCACAGATACGCAGTATTTT
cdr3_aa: CASSVEGRITDTQYF

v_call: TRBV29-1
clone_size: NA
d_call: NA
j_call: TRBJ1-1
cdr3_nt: TGCAGCGTTGAAGGGTTTCGGACGGGGAATACTGAAGCTTTCTTT
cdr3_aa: CSVEGFRTGNTEAFF

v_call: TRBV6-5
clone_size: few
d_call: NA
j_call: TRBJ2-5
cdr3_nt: TGTGCCAGCAGCGCGGGACCGATTCAAGAGACCCAGTACTTC
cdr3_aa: CASSAGPIQETQYF

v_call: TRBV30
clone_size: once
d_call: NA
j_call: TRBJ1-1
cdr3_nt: TGTGCCTGGAATTTGGGACTGCCGAACACTGAAGCTTTCTTT
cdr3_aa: CAWNLGLPNTEAFF

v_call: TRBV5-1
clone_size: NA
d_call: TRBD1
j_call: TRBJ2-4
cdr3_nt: TGCGCCAGCAGACCCTACACAGGGGGCTACAGAAACATTCAGTACTTC
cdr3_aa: CASRPYTGGYRNIQYF

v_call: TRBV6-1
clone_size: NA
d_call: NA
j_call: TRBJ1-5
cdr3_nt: TGTGCCAGCACCGACGGGGATCAGCCCCAGCATTTT
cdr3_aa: CASTDGDQPQHF

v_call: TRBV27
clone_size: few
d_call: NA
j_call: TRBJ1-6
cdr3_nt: TGTGCCAGCAGCTCCACGGGCGGTTCACCCCTCCACTTT
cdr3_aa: CASSSTGGSPLHF

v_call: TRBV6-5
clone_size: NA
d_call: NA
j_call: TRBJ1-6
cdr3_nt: TGTGCCAGCAGTTACTTTCCCCGCTCCTATAATTCACCCCTCCACTTT
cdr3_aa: CASSYFPRSYNSPLHF

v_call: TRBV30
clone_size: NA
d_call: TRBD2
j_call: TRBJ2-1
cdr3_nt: TGTGCCTATGGGACTAGCGGGGGAAATGAGCAGTTCTTC
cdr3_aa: CAYGTSGGNEQFF

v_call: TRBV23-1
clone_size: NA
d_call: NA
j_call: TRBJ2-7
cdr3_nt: TGCGCCAGCAGTCTAGCGGTTTACGAGCAGTACTTC
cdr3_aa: CASSLAVYEQYF

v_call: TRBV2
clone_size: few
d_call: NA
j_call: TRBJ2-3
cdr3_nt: TGTGCCAGCAGGGGACGGCTTAGCACAGATACGCAGTATTTT
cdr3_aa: CASRGRLSTDTQYF

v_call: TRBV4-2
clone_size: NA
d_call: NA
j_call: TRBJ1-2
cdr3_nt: TGTGCCAGCAGCCACGGGTCTAACTATGGCTACACCTTC
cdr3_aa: CASSHGSNYGYTF

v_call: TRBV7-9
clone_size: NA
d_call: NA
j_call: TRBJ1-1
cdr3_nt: TGTGCCAGCAGCCCAAGTCTTACTGAAGCTTTCTTT
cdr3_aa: CASSPSLTEAFF

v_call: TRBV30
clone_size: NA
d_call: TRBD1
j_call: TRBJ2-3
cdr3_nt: TGTGCCTGGAGCAGACAGGGGAGTGCAGATACGCAGTATTTT
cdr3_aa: CAWSRQGSADTQYF

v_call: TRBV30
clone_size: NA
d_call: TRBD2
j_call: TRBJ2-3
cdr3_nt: TGTGCCTGGAGTGCAAGCGGGGGGATTTCAGATACGCAGTATTTT
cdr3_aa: CAWSASGGISDTQYF